The rows below give T cell receptor beta chains drawn from one sample of a study of blood T cells in healthy people across ages. Each CDR3 protein gets one entry after TCRdb re-called the 5' RACE reads with MiXCR. The table has around 1.5 million distinct CDR3 sequences, around two fifths seen once. The sequenced sample consisted of blood. The origin of the receptors is a woman between 18 and 30 years old in good health. Both conserved end residues are part of each CDR3. The order of the fields is J gene, V gene, clone size, CDR3 length, D gene, CDR3 DNA, CDR3 protein. The D gene is left open where the match is weak. Only some rows state a clone size, as once, few, many or a class for expanded clones.

TRBJ1-5	TRBV27	NA	14	TRBD1	TGTGCCAGCGGTACATCAGGGGGTGGTCAGCCCCAGCATTTT	CASGTSGGGQPQHF
TRBJ2-3	TRBV3-1	NA	17	TRBD2	TGTGCCAGCAGCCCTCGTTGGGCGGGGGTGAGCACAGATACGCAGTATTTT	CASSPRWAGVSTDTQYF
TRBJ2-3	TRBV10-3	NA	16	TRBD2	TGTGCCATCAGAGCGGGAGGGGGTCTGGTCACAGATACGAAGTATTTT	CAIRAGGGLVTDTKYF
TRBJ2-7	TRBV12-3/TRBV12-4	NA	13	NA	TGTGCCAGCAGTGGAGACGGTCACAATGAGCAGTACTTC	CASSGDGHNEQYF
TRBJ2-1	TRBV4-1	few	16	TRBD2	TGCGCCAGCAGCCAAGAAGGAGCGGGGGGGATCAATGAGCAGTTCTTC	CASSQEGAGGINEQFF
TRBJ2-1	TRBV20-1	NA	15	TRBD2	TGCAGTGCGGGCCTAGCGGAAGCCGGGTCCAATGAGCAGTTCTTC	CSAGLAEAGSNEQFF
TRBJ2-7	TRBV7-6	NA	14	NA	TGTGCCAGCAGCTTAGGCGGGTCGTGGCACGAGCAGTACTTC	CASSLGGSWHEQYF
TRBJ2-3	TRBV5-1	few	19	TRBD2	TGCGCCAGCAGCTGGACGGGGGGCACTAGCGGGGGGAACACAGATACGCAGTATTTT	CASSWTGGTSGGNTDTQYF
TRBJ2-1	TRBV20-1	NA	15	NA	TGCAGTGCCCCTCACCCCCTGTCCCCCTACAATGAGCAGTTCTTC	CSAPHPLSPYNEQFF
TRBJ2-4	TRBV12-3/TRBV12-4	NA	15	TRBD1	TGTGCCAGCAGTTTGGACAGGGGGCTCAAAAACATTCAGTACTTC	CASSLDRGLKNIQYF
TRBJ2-3	TRBV10-2	NA	18	TRBD2	TGCGCCAGCAGTGAGTCCCCAGGGCTAGCGGGGGGGACAGATACGCAGTATTTT	CASSESPGLAGGTDTQYF
TRBJ1-2	TRBV4-1	NA	20	NA	TGCGCCAGCAGCCAAGCCTTTTATCCCAAGCAGTCGACAGCGGGAGGTGGCTACACCTTC	CASSQAFYPKQSTAGGGYTF
TRBJ1-5	TRBV29-1	NA	14	TRBD1	TGCAGCGTTGGATACGGGACAGCCAATCAGCCCCAGCATTTT	CSVGYGTANQPQHF
TRBJ2-6	TRBV11-1	NA	17	NA	TGTGCCAGCTCGCACAGGGTCGGCGGGTCTGGGGCCAACGTCCTGACTTTC	CASSHRVGGSGANVLTF
TRBJ2-3	TRBV10-3	NA	16	TRBD2	TGTGCCATCAGTGAGGGGGGACTAGCGGCAGCAGATACGCAGTATTTT	CAISEGGLAAADTQYF
TRBJ1-2	TRBV20-1	NA	12	NA	TGCAGTGCTAACCCTGGAGGTAGTGGCTACACCTTC	CSANPGGSGYTF
TRBJ2-1	TRBV5-1	few	13	NA	TGCGCCAGCAGACAGGGAACTGGCAGGGAGCAGTTCTTC	CASRQGTGREQFF
TRBJ2-3	TRBV27	NA	15	NA	TGTGCCAGCAGTGGGTCCCTCGGGGGAAGCTTCGTGACGTATTTT	CASSGSLGGSFVTYF
TRBJ2-3	TRBV4-1	many	15	NA	TGCGCCAGCAGCCAAGGGCCAGGGGTCGGGGATACGCAGTATTTT	CASSQGPGVGDTQYF
TRBJ2-1	TRBV25-1	NA	14	TRBD1	TGTGCCAGCCCCAGGACAGGGGATTTCGATGAGCAGTTCTTC	CASPRTGDFDEQFF
TRBJ2-4	TRBV10-2	NA	11	NA	TGCGCCAGCAGGACCGGAGACATTCAGTACTTC	CASRTGDIQYF
TRBJ2-7	TRBV4-2	NA	19	TRBD2	TGTGCCAGCAGCCAAGTAGTCATTAGCGGGGGGACTCGTAACCACGAGCAGTACTTC	CASSQVVISGGTRNHEQYF
TRBJ2-3	TRBV15	NA	15	TRBD1	TGTGCCACCAGCGGACAGGAGGTCCGCACAGATACGCAGTATTTT	CATSGQEVRTDTQYF
TRBJ2-1	TRBV6-6	NA	15	NA	TGTGCCAGCAGTTCCGTACCGAAGGAGGAGGGTGAGCAGTTCTTC	CASSSVPKEEGEQFF
TRBJ2-3	TRBV7-8	NA	16	NA	TGTGCCAGCAGCTTAGGAAGAGCGATTAGCACAGATACGCAGTATTTT	CASSLGRAISTDTQYF
TRBJ2-1	TRBV5-1	few	14	NA	TGCGCCAGCAGCGTCCTCGACCCGGCGGGTGAGCAGTTCTTC	CASSVLDPAGEQFF
TRBJ2-1	TRBV13	few	19	TRBD2	TGTGCCAGCAGCCGAACTTCTACTCCACTAGCGGGAGTCCACAATGAGCAGTTCTTC	CASSRTSTPLAGVHNEQFF
TRBJ2-5	TRBV28	NA	12	NA	TGTGCCAGCAGCCCCGGCATCCAGACTCCGTACTTC	CASSPGIQTPYF
TRBJ1-2	TRBV20-1	NA	12	NA	TGCAGTGTCCCGGACGTAGTGATTGGCTACACCTTC	CSVPDVVIGYTF
TRBJ2-7	TRBV27	NA	15	TRBD1	TGTGCCAGCAGTTTCCGGACAGGGATTGCCTACGAGCAGTACTTC	CASSFRTGIAYEQYF
TRBJ2-4	TRBV3-1	NA	15	TRBD2	TGTGCCAGCAGCCGCCGGGAGGGCCCCAAAAACATTCAGTACTTC	CASSRREGPKNIQYF
TRBJ2-7	TRBV28	NA	15	NA	TGTGCCAGCATCCAAGCCGCCTTAGGGTACAATGAGCAGTACTTC	CASIQAALGYNEQYF
TRBJ1-2	TRBV6-5	NA	13	NA	TGTGCCAGCAGTGTCGGGCAAGGAAGGAGCTACACCTTC	CASSVGQGRSYTF
TRBJ2-3	TRBV20-1	few	18	TRBD2	TGCAGTGCTAGAGATGGGGGGTTAGCGGGGGGGATCACAGATACGCAGTATTTT	CSARDGGLAGGITDTQYF
TRBJ2-7	TRBV20-1	NA	15	TRBD2	TGCAGTGCTAAATCGGAGCGGGGGGGGAATTACGAGCAGTACTTC	CSAKSERGGNYEQYF